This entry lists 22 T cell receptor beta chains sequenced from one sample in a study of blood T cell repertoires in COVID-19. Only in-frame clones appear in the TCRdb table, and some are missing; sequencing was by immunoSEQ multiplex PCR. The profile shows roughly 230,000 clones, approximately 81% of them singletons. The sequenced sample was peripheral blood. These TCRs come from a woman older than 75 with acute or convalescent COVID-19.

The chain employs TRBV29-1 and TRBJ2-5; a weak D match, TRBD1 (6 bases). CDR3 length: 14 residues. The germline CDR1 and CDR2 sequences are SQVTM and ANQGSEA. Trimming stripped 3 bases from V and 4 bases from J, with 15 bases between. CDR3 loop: CSVDLGQGIETQYF. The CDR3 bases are TGCAGCGTTGATTTGGGGCAGGGGATAGAGACCCAGTACTTC.

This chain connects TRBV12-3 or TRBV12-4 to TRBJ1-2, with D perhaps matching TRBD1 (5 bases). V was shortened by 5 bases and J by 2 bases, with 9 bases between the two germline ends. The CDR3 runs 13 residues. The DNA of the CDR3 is TGTGCCAGCAGTCCAACAGGCAACTATGGCTACACCTTC. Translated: CASSPTGNYGYTF.

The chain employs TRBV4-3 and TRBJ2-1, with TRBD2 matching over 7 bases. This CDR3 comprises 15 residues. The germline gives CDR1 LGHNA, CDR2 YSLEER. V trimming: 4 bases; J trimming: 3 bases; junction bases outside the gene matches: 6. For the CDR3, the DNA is TGCGCCAGCAGCCGAAGCGGGGCCAACTACAATGAGCAGTTCTTC. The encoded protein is CASSRSGANYNEQFF.

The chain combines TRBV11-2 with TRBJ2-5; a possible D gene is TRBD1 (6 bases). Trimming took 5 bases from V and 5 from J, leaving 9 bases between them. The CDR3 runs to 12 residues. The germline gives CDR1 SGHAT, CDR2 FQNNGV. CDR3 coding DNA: TGTGCCAGCAGCCAGGGGCGTGAGACCCAGTACTTC. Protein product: CASSQGRETQYF.

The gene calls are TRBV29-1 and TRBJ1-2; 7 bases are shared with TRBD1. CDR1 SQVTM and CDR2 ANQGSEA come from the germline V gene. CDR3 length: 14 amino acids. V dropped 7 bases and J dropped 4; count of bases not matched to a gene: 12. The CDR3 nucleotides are TGCAGCGCTCGAACACAGGACAGGATCTATGGCTACACCTTC. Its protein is CSARTQDRIYGYTF.

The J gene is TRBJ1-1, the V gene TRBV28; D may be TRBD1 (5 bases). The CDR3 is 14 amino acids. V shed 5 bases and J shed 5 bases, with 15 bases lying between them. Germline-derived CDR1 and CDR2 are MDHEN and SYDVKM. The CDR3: CASSTTNRRTEAFF. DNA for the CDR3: TGTGCCAGCAGTACCACAAACAGGAGAACTGAAGCTTTCTTT.

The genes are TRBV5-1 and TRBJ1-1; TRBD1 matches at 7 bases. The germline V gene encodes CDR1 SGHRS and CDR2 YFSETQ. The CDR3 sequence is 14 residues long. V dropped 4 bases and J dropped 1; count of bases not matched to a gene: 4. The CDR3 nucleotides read TGCGCCAGCAGCGAAGGGGGCTCGAACACTGAAGCTTTCTTT. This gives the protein CASSEGGSNTEAFF. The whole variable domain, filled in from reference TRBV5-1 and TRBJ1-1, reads KAGVTQTPRYLIKTRGQQVTLSCSPISGHRSVSWYQQTPGQGLQFLFEYFSETQRNKGNFPGRFSGRQFSNSRSEMNVSTLELGDSALYLCASSEGGSNTEAFFGQGTRLTVV.

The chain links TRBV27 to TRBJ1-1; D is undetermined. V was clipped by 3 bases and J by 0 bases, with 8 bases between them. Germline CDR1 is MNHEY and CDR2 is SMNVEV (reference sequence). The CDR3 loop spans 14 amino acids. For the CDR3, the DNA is TGTGCCAGCAGTTTTCGATCTATGAACACTGAAGCTTTCTTT. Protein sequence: CASSFRSMNTEAFF.

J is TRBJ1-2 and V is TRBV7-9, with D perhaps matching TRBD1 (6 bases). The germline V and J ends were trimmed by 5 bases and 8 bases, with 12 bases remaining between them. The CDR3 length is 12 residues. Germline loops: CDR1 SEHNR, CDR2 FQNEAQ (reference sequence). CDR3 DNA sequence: TGTGCCAGCAGCCACAGGGTGGGCGGCTACACCTTC. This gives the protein CASSHRVGGYTF. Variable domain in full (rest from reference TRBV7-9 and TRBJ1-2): DTGVSQNPRHKITKRGQNVTFRCDPISEHNRLYWYRQTLGQGPEFLTYFQNEAQLEKSRLLSDRFSAERPKGSFSTLEIQRTEQGDSAMYLCASSHRVGGYTFGSGTRLTVV.

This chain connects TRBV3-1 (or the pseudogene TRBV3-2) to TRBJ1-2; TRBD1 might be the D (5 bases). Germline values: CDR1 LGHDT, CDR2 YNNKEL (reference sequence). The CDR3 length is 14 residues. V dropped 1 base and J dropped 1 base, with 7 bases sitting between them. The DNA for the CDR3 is TGTGCCAGCAGCCAAGGGACAAATAACTATGGCTACACCTTC. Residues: CASSQGTNNYGYTF.

CDR3 nucleotides: TGTGCCAGCAGCCTTAGCGGGGGGAACTACGAGCAGTACTTC. It yields the protein CASSLSGGNYEQYF. V and J are TRBV11-2 and TRBJ2-7, with 10 bases identical to TRBD2. J was trimmed by 3 bases and V by 5 bases; bases with no gene match: 4. This CDR3 is 14 amino acids long. The germline gives CDR1 SGHAT, CDR2 FQNNGV.

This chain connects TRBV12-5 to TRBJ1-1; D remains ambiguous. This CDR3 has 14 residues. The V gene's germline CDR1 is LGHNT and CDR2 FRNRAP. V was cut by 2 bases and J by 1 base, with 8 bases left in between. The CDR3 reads CASGLPPGNTEAFF. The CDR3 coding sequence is TGTGCTAGTGGTTTGCCCCCGGGGAACACTGAAGCTTTCTTT. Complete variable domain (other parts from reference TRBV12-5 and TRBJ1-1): DARVTQTPRHKVTEMGQEVTMRCQPILGHNTVFWYRQTMMQGLELLAYFRNRAPLDDSGMPKDRFSAEMPDATLATLKIQPSEPRDSAVYFCASGLPPGNTEAFFGQGTRLTVV.

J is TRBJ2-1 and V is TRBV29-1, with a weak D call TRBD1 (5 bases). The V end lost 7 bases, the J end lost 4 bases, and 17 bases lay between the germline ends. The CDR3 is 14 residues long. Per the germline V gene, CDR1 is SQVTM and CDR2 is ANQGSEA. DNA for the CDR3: TGCAGCGCCCACAAGGGCAGGGAATACAATGAGCAGTTCTTC. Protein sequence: CSAHKGREYNEQFF.

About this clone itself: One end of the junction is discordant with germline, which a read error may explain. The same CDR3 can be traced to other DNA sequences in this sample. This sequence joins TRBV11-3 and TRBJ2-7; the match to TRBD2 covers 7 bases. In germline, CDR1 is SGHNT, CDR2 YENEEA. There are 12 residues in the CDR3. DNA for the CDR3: TGCGCCAGCAGCTTAGAGCGGGGCGAGCAGTACTTC. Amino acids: CASSLERGEQYF.

The CDR3 here is CASSSTGGLLEAFF. The CDR3 bases are TGTGCCAGCAGTTCGACAGGTGGTTTACTTGAAGCTTTCTTT. The chain combines TRBV28 with TRBJ1-1; a possible D gene is TRBD1 (6 bases). The CDR3 length is 14 residues. V was shortened by 4 bases and J by 7 bases, with 16 bases between the two germline ends. In germline, CDR1 is MDHEN, CDR2 SYDVKM.

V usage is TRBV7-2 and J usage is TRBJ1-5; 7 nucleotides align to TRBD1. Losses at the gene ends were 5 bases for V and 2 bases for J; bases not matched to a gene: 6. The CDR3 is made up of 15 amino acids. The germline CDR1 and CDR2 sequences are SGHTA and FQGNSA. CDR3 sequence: CASSTRQGRNQPQHF. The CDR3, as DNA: TGTGCCAGCAGCACCCGACAGGGACGCAATCAGCCCCAGCATTTT.

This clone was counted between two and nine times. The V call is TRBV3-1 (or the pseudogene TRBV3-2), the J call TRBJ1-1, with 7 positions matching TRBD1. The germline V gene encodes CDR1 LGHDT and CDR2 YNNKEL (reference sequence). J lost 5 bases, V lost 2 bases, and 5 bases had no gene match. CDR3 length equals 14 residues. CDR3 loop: CASSQHRGGTEAFF. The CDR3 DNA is TGTGCCAGCAGCCAACACAGGGGAGGAACTGAAGCTTTCTTT.

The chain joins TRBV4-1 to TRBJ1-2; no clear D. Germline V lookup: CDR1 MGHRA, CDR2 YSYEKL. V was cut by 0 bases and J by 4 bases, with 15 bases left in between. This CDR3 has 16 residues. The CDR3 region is CASSQDERRSFYGYTF. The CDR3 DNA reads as TGCGCCAGCAGCCAAGATGAGAGGAGGTCTTTCTATGGCTACACCTTC.

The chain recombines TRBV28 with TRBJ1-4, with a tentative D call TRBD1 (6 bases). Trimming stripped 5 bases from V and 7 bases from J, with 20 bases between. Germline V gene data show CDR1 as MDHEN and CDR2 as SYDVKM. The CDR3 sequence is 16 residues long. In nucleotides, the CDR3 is TGTGCCAGCAGTACCCCGAGAAGGGAGACAGGTGAAAAACTGTTTTTT. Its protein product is CASSTPRRETGEKLFF.

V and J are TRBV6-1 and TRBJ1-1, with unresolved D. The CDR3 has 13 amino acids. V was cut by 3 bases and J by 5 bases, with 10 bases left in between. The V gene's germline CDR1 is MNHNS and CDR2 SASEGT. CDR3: CASSETYLTEAFF. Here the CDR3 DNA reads TGTGCCAGCAGTGAGACTTATCTGACTGAAGCTTTCTTT.

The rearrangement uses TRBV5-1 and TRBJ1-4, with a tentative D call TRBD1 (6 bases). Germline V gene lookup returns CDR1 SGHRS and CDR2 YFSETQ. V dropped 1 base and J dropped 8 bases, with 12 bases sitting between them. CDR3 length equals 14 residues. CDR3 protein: CASSLQGQGEKLFF. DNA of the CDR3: TGCGCCAGCAGCTTGCAGGGGCAGGGGGAAAAACTGTTTTTT. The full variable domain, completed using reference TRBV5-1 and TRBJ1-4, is KAGVTQTPRYLIKTRGQQVTLSCSPISGHRSVSWYQQTPGQGLQFLFEYFSETQRNKGNFPGRFSGRQFSNSRSEMNVSTLELGDSALYLCASSLQGQGEKLFFGSGTQLSVL.

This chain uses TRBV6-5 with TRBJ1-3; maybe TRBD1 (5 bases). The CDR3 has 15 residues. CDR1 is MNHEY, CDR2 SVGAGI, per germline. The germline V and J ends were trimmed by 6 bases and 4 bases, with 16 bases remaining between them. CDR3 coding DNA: TGTGCCAGCAGACCCCAGGGTTTCCCCGGAAACACCATATATTTT. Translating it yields CASRPQGFPGNTIYF.